This TCR beta chain was sequenced during a study of cytomegalovirus exposure and HLA in healthy donors. Study in general: Falling in the Caucasian-associated ancestry cluster were approximately 84% of 398 genotyped donors.

Amplification used 60 Vbeta primers and 13 Jbeta primers. TCRdb's copy holds only in-frame clones and misses some; the assay was immunoSEQ multiplex PCR. The sample yields over 100,000 clones, 77% seen once. This clone was recorded a few times. Its antigen is unidentified. Study-wide points: Later genetic work tied a missense DCLRE1C variant to beta-chain V and J trimming. Altogether, some 170 TCR beta chains were recorded as cytomegalovirus-associated.

Germline CDR1 is MNHNS and CDR2 is SASEGT. Trimming took 2 bases from V and 3 from J, leaving 14 bases between them. This CDR3 contains 15 residues. This sequence was found in a male donor in good health and CMV-seropositive. Sequencing was performed on PBMCs. V is TRBV6-1 and J is TRBJ2-7; perhaps TRBD1 as D (6 bases). CDR3 sequence (DNA): TGTGCCAGCAGTGAATTACGGCCAGGGGACTACGAGCAGTACTTC. Translating gives CASSELRPGDYEQYF.